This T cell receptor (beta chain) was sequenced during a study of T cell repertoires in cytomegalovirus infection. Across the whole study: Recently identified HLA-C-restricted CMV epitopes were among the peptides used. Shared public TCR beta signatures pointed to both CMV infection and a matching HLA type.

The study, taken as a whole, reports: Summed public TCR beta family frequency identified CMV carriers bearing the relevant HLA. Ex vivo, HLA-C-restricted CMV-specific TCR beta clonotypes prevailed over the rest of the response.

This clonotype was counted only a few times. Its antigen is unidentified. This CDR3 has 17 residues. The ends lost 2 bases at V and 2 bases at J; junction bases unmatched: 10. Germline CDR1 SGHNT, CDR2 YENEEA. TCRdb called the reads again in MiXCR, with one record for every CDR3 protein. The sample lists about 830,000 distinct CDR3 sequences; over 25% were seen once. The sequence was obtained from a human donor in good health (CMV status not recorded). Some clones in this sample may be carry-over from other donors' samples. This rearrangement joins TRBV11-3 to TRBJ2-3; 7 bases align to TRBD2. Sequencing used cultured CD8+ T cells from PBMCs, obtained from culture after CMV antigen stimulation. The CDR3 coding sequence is TGTGCCAGCAGCTTACGTATCAGCGGGGCTATCACAGATACGCAGTATTTT. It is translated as CASSLRISGAITDTQYF.